A selection of T cell receptor beta chains follows, all from one sample in a study of cytomegalovirus exposure and HLA in healthy donors. Produced via immunoSEQ multiplex PCR; TCRdb's table is partial and in-frame only. The sample has 80,000 to 100,000 clones, around 90% seen once. The material sequenced was PBMCs. The receptors come from a woman aged 30 to 39 in good health and CMV-seronegative. Each CDR3 is given with its conserved first and last residue. A D gene is named only where the DNA matches it firmly. A clone size is listed for some rows: how often the clone was seen (once, few, many), or a class if it is expanded.

V gene	D gene	J gene	clone size	CDR3 DNA	CDR3 protein
TRBV27	TRBD1	TRBJ2-4	once	TGTGCCAGCAGTTACCGGACAGGCGCGGTAGCCAAAAACATTCAGTACTTC	CASSYRTGAVAKNIQYF
TRBV19	TRBD1	TRBJ1-1	-	TGTGCCAGTAGCATAAACAGGGGGCTGGACACTGAAGCTTTCTTT	CASSINRGLDTEAFF
TRBV11-2	-	TRBJ1-3	-	TGTGCCAGCAGCTTAGATCCAGCGACTGGAAACACCATATATTTT	CASSLDPATGNTIYF
TRBV7-8	TRBD1	TRBJ1-5	few	TGTGCCAGCAGCTCATGGGACAGGAATAGCAATCAGCCCCAGCATTTT	CASSSWDRNSNQPQHF
TRBV29-1	-	TRBJ1-1	few	TGCAGCGTGGCTAGACAGGACATGAACACTGAAGCTTTCTTT	CSVARQDMNTEAFF
TRBV11-2	-	TRBJ2-3	-	TGTGCCAGCAGCTCCCTTTGGCACATCAGTACGCAGTATTTT	CASSSLWHISTQYF
TRBV27	-	TRBJ2-7	-	TGTGCCAGCAGCCCGGGGGACGGTTCCTACGAGCAGTACTTC	CASSPGDGSYEQYF
TRBV29-1	TRBD2	TRBJ2-1	-	TGCAGCGTTGAGAACCTGGGACTAGCGGGGTACAATGAGCAGTTCTTC	CSVENLGLAGYNEQFF
TRBV6-6	TRBD1	TRBJ1-4	once	TGTGCCAGCACCCCCCGGACAGGGTTCAAAAAACTGTTTTTT	CASTPRTGFKKLFF
TRBV7-6	TRBD2	TRBJ2-7	-	TGTGCCAGCAGCGCCCGGGGATCTAGCGGAAGCTTTTCCTACGAGCAGTACTTC	CASSARGSSGSFSYEQYF
TRBV11-2	-	TRBJ1-3	-	TGTGCCAGCAGACCGTATGCTGGGGCCATCAACGGAAACACCATATATTTT	CASRPYAGAINGNTIYF
TRBV7-9	TRBD1	TRBJ1-2	-	TGTGCCAGTACTAGGACAGGGGAGAACTATGGCTACACCTTC	CASTRTGENYGYTF
TRBV7-2	TRBD2	TRBJ2-7	-	TGTGCCAGCAGCTTTGGCGGGAGGTCGTCCTACGAGCAGTACTTC	CASSFGGRSSYEQYF
TRBV5-1	-	TRBJ2-7	-	TGCGCCAGCAGCTCAGTTACACGAAACTACGAGCAGTACTTC	CASSSVTRNYEQYF
TRBV7-2	TRBD2	TRBJ2-1	-	TGTGCCAGCAGCCCCAGGACTAGCGGGGGGGCAGGTGAGCAGTTCTTC	CASSPRTSGGAGEQFF
TRBV11-2	-	TRBJ1-2	-	TGTGCCAGCAGCCAGGGGTATGGCTACACCTTC	CASSQGYGYTF
TRBV15	-	TRBJ2-5	-	TGTGCCACCAGCCTTATCCAAGAGACCCAGTACTTC	CATSLIQETQYF
TRBV5-6	TRBD1	TRBJ1-2	-	TGTGCCAGCAGCTTGGTGACTGGGACAGACTCCCCATATGGCTACACCTTC	CASSLVTGTDSPYGYTF
TRBV7-9	-	TRBJ1-1	-	TGTGCCAGCAGCTCGATGGGCAAGAACACTGAAGCTTTCTTT	CASSSMGKNTEAFF
TRBV7-9	-	TRBJ1-6	-	TGTGCCAGCAGCTTAGCGCATAGGGGCTCTAATAATTCACCCCTCCACTTT	CASSLAHRGSNNSPLHF
TRBV6-5	-	TRBJ1-1	once	TGTGCCAGCAGTTACTCAATAACGTTAGTGAACACTGAAGCTTTCTTT	CASSYSITLVNTEAFF
TRBV18	-	TRBJ1-5	-	TGTGCCAGCTCAGACAGTCCCTACAATCAGCCCCAGCATTTT	CASSDSPYNQPQHF
TRBV2	TRBD2	TRBJ2-3	-	TGTGCCAGCGCTAGCGGGGGGGTCACAGATACGCAGTATTTT	CASASGGVTDTQYF
TRBV6-5	TRBD1	TRBJ2-3	-	TGTGCCAGCAGTTACGGGGACAGGCGCACAGATACGCAGTATTTT	CASSYGDRRTDTQYF
TRBV6-5	-	TRBJ1-2	few	TGTGCCAGCAAGACCAGGGGTGTAGGTGGCTACACCTTC	CASKTRGVGGYTF
TRBV2	TRBD1	TRBJ1-3	few	TGTGCCAGCACAGCCTCCGGGACAGCTGGAAACACCATATATTTT	CASTASGTAGNTIYF
TRBV15	-	TRBJ1-2	-	TGTGCCACCAGCAGAGGACAGTTGACTAACTATGGCTACACCTTC	CATSRGQLTNYGYTF
TRBV19	-	TRBJ2-7	-	TGTGCCACCTCTACAGGGTACGAGCAGTACTTC	CATSTGYEQYF
TRBV14	-	TRBJ1-4	-	TGTGCCAGCAGCTTAGGCGGAAATCTTGGTGAAAAACTGTTTTTT	CASSLGGNLGEKLFF
TRBV4-3	TRBD2	TRBJ2-3	-	TGCGCCAGCAGCCAAGATCCCGCCGGGACTAGCCCCCCTGTTACGCAGTATTTT	CASSQDPAGTSPPVTQYF
TRBV4-1	TRBD1	TRBJ2-7	-	TGCGCCAGCAGCCAAGGGGACAGCTCCTACGAGCAGTACTTC	CASSQGDSSYEQYF
TRBV5-1	TRBD1	TRBJ2-1	-	TGCGCCAGCGGGGACAGGGTTACCGATGAGCAGTTCTTC	CASGDRVTDEQFF
TRBV4-3	-	TRBJ1-5	-	TGCGCCAGCAGCCAAAGGTCGGGTAATCAGCCCCAGCATTTT	CASSQRSGNQPQHF
TRBV27	-	TRBJ1-3	-	TGTGCCAGCAGTCGGACATATAACTCTGGAAACACCATATATTTT	CASSRTYNSGNTIYF
TRBV4-3	TRBD2	TRBJ2-2	-	TGCGCCAGCAGCCCTGGGGTAGCGGGAGCCGCCGGGGAGCTGTTTTTT	CASSPGVAGAAGELFF
TRBV18	-	TRBJ2-2	-	TGTGCCAGCTCACCCAACCAGGGGAAGCTGTTTTTT	CASSPNQGKLFF
TRBV5-1	TRBD1	TRBJ1-1	-	TGCGCCAGCAGCTGGGGACAGGGGGCAGGACGGACTGAAGCTTTCTTT	CASSWGQGAGRTEAFF
TRBV25-1	TRBD2	TRBJ2-3	-	TGTGCCAGCAGCTCAGCGGGGGGCACAGATACGCAGTATTTT	CASSSAGGTDTQYF
TRBV5-1	-	TRBJ2-7	once	TGCGCCAGCAAGAGGCACCCGGGAAACGGTATCTACGAGCAGTACTTC	CASKRHPGNGIYEQYF
TRBV15	TRBD1	TRBJ1-1	-	TGTGCCACCAGCGGACAGGGGGGGAACACTGAAGCTTTCTTT	CATSGQGGNTEAFF
TRBV29-1	TRBD2	TRBJ2-1	-	TGCAGCGTTGTACTAGCGGGACACCTGAATGAGCAGTTCTTC	CSVVLAGHLNEQFF